This record covers a single T cell receptor (beta chain). Its matching antigen is unknown. Every bit of the isolated RNA underwent reverse transcription, so sequencing read expressed TCRB transcripts. Generated by immunoSEQ multiplex PCR, the TCRdb table keeps only in-frame clones and is missing some. Here the sample spans 350,000 to 400,000 clones, over 9.5% being singletons. V was clipped by 3 bases and J by 1 base; unmatched bases: 1. Germline lookup yields CDR1 SEHNR and CDR2 FQNEAQ (reference sequence). The CDR3 spans 15 residues. This specimen comes from a study of beta chain features in type 1 diabetes. Study results and limitations: At VDJ recombination sites, type 1 diabetes patients had fewer insertions and more deleted nucleotides. Moderate but significant shortening of TCRB CDR3s was recorded in all four CD4+ subsets from Type 1 diabetes patients.

Purity exceeded 98% in all sorted populations. The J gene is TRBJ2-2, the V gene TRBV7-9; 8 bases are shared with TRBD1. The source of this sequence is a woman aged 18-29 years with type 1 diabetes. The sample comprised naive CD4+ T cells from blood. CDR3 DNA: TGTGCCAGCAGCTTGACAGGGGTGAACACCGGGGAGCTGTTTTTT. Its translation: CASSLTGVNTGELFF.